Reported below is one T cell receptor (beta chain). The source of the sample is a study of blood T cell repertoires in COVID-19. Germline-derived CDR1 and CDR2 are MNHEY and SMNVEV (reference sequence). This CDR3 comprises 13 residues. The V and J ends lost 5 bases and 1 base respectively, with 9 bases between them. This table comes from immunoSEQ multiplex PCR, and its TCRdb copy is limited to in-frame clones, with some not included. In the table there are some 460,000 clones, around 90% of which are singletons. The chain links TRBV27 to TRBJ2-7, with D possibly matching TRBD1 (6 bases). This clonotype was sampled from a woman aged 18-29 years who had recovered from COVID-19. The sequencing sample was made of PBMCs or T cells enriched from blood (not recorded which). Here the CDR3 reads CASSQQGSYEQYF. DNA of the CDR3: TGTGCCAGCAGTCAACAGGGATCCTACGAGCAGTACTTC.